The present entry profiles one T cell receptor (beta chain) with its context. Antigen unknown. Deep-level settings were used for running the assay. Several immunoSEQ plates received, in even portions, the genomic DNA of each subset. Clones were read by immunoSEQ multiplex PCR, and TCRdb kept only the in-frame ones, dropping some. The table includes around 2.1 million clones, approximately 94% detected once. CDR1 is LGHNA, CDR2 YSLEER, per germline. The CDR3 runs to 14 residues. The V end lost 8 bases, the J end lost 8 bases, and 19 bases lay between the germline ends. Naivety among CD8 cells was defined by CD45RO negativity and positive CCR7 selection, thereby excluding terminally differentiated effector memory CD45RA+ cells. Recent acute infections and vaccinations were absent in the healthy HIV-negative adult donors. The data stem from a study of shared clonotypes between healthy human individuals. Study results and caveats: Large sequencing depth failed to make sorted-subset sequencing complete, rarefaction showed.

The sequencing input was naive CD8+ T cells from PBMCs. The rearrangement links TRBV4-3 to TRBJ2-1, with D maybe TRBD2 (5 bases). This clonotype was sampled from a young man in good health. Some clones in this sample may be carry-over from other donors' samples. DNA of the CDR3: TGCGCCAGCGATTCTGGAGGCCCCTTAGATGAGCAGTTCTTC. Residues: CASDSGGPLDEQFF.